One sample yielded the 18 T cell receptor beta chains listed below, sequenced in a study of cytomegalovirus exposure and HLA in healthy donors. Amplification used 60 Vbeta primers and 13 Jbeta primers. This table comes from immunoSEQ multiplex PCR, and its TCRdb copy is limited to in-frame clones, with some not included. The sample holds 170,000 or so clones, roughly 70% seen once. The sequenced material came from PBMCs. These receptors all come from a male donor in good health and CMV-seronegative.

This clone was seen only a few times. The CDR3 here is CASASGLAGEQYF. The CDR3 DNA reads TGTGCCAGCGCGTCGGGACTAGCGGGCGAGCAGTACTTC. The rearrangement joins TRBV28 to TRBJ2-7, with 12 nucleotides matching TRBD2. CDR3 length: 13 amino acids. CDR1 MDHEN and CDR2 SYDVKM come from the germline V gene. Unmatched junction bases numbered 5, after V lost 8 bases and J lost 6 bases.

V is TRBV18 and J is TRBJ2-2, with D maybe TRBD2 (5 bases). The CDR3 sequence is 15 residues long. The ends were cut back, 1 base at V and 3 bases at J, with 9 bases in the middle. CDR1 is KGHSH and CDR2 is LQKENI in the germline V gene. CDR3 region: CASSPRSGDTGELFF. The CDR3, as DNA: TGTGCCAGCTCACCACGAAGCGGAGACACCGGGGAGCTGTTTTTT.

V usage is TRBV28 and J usage is TRBJ1-2, with TRBD1 as a possible D gene (6 bases). Trimming took off 3 bases at V and 4 bases at J, with 12 bases between the two ends. Germline values: CDR1 MDHEN, CDR2 SYDVKM. This CDR3 comprises 14 residues. The CDR3 here is CASSLGQGTYGYTF. The DNA of the CDR3 is TGTGCCAGCAGTTTGGGGCAGGGGACCTATGGCTACACCTTC.

The V call is TRBV4-1, the J call TRBJ1-5, with D unclear. This CDR3 spans 15 amino acids. Trimming shortened V by 6 bases and J by 5 bases, and 17 bases separated the two germline ends. Per the germline V gene, CDR1 is MGHRA and CDR2 is YSYEKL. CDR3 sequence: CASSSMASADQPQHF. In DNA, the CDR3 is TGCGCCAGCAGTTCTATGGCGTCGGCGGATCAGCCCCAGCATTTT.

This rearrangement joins TRBV28 to TRBJ1-5; D uncertain. Germline V CDR1 and CDR2: MDHEN, SYDVKM. Trimming left V 7 bases short and J 6 bases short, with 16 bases between. CDR3 length: 14 residues. DNA of the CDR3: TGTGCCAGCACCACTGGGAGGGCTGGTCAGCCCCAGCATTTT. Protein product: CASTTGRAGQPQHF.

V gene TRBV6-6 combines with J gene TRBJ1-2; 10 bases match TRBD1. Germline assignment: CDR1 MNHNY and CDR2 SVGAGI (reference sequence). The trim removed 6 bases at V and 2 bases at J, leaving 3 bases unmatched. The length of the CDR3 is 14 residues. The CDR3 loop is CASRQDRGNYGYTF. CDR3 coding DNA: TGTGCCAGCAGGCAGGACAGGGGGAACTATGGCTACACCTTC.

This chain uses TRBV15 with TRBJ2-7; D not resolved. Per the germline V gene, CDR1 is LNHNV and CDR2 is YYDKDF (reference sequence). The CDR3 sequence is 15 residues long. Trimming removed 5 bases at V and 7 bases at J, with 21 bases between. CDR3 loop: CATSARWVAEREQYF. CDR3 DNA: TGTGCCACCAGCGCGCGATGGGTCGCGGAGAGGGAGCAGTACTTC.

This chain links TRBV6-5 with TRBJ1-5; the D gene is possibly TRBD1 (6 bases). V was cut by 5 bases and J by 7 bases, with 15 bases left in between. The CDR3 has 14 residues. In germline, CDR1 is MNHEY, CDR2 SVGAGI. CDR3: CASSEVGGRQPQHF. CDR3 DNA: TGTGCCAGCAGTGAAGTTGGGGGCCGGCAGCCCCAGCATTTT.

This rearrangement joins TRBV6-1 to TRBJ1-2; D gene uncertain. This CDR3 comprises 13 residues. Germline CDR1 and CDR2: MNHNS and SASEGT. Trimming took 5 bases from V and 6 from J, leaving 13 bases between them. DNA for the CDR3: TGTGCCAGCAGTCCGGGATTTACGGATGGCTACACCTTC. Translated: CASSPGFTDGYTF.

V is TRBV18 and J is TRBJ1-3; a weak D match, TRBD1 (6 bases). Trimming left V 4 bases short and J 3 bases short, with 16 bases between. The germline gives CDR1 KGHSH, CDR2 LQKENI. The CDR3 sequence is 16 residues long. CDR3 amino acids: CASSLGTPEIGNTIYF. The CDR3 bases are TGTGCCAGCTCACTAGGGACACCTGAAATTGGAAACACCATATATTTT.

The chain uses TRBV5-6 and TRBJ2-3; unclear D gene. The germline V gene encodes CDR1 SGHDT and CDR2 YYEEEE. V shed 2 bases and J shed 2 bases, with 3 bases lying between them. There are 12 residues in the CDR3. The CDR3 reads CASSFVTDTQYF. DNA of the CDR3: TGTGCCAGCAGCTTCGTCACAGATACGCAGTATTTT.

The chain uses TRBV9 and TRBJ2-3, with a tentative D call TRBD1 (6 bases). The CDR3 has 15 residues. Trimming stripped 2 bases from V and 1 base from J, with 11 bases between. CDR1 and CDR2 (germline): SGDLS, YYNGEE. DNA of the CDR3: TGTGCCAGCAGCGTCAGGGGTTTAGGCACAGATACGCAGTATTTT. This encodes CASSVRGLGTDTQYF.

This rearrangement joins TRBV19 to TRBJ2-2; D gene ambiguous. Germline CDR1 reads LNHDA; CDR2 reads SQIVND (reference sequence). V was pared by 6 bases and J by 0 bases, with 14 bases between. The CDR3 contains 16 residues. This CDR3 is CASRVLEASNTGELFF. The CDR3 bases are TGTGCCAGTAGGGTTCTTGAGGCATCGAACACCGGGGAGCTGTTTTTT.

As concerns this clone: Since a far larger clone is one base different, this is likely a read error. The chain carries TRBV10-3 and TRBJ2-7; D is unclear. Germline CDR1 reads ENHRY; CDR2 reads SYGVKD. The CDR3 loop spans 15 amino acids. Trimming took 5 bases from V and 7 from J, leaving 21 bases between them. The CDR3 spells CAISSGRVAENEQYF. Written as DNA, the CDR3 is TGTGCCATCAGTTCCGGCCGTGTCGCGGAGAATGAGCAGTACTTC.

The J gene is TRBJ1-6, the V gene TRBV6-5; D unresolved. The V gene lost 5 bases and the J gene lost 6 bases, with 14 bases spanning the gap. The germline V gene encodes CDR1 MNHEY and CDR2 SVGAGI. The CDR3 loop spans 15 amino acids. CDR3 coding DNA: TGTGCCAGCAGTCCGGGGATAGAGTTTAATTCACCCCTCCACTTT. Translated: CASSPGIEFNSPLHF.

This clone was recorded only once. V gene TRBV10-3 combines with J gene TRBJ1-6; D call uncertain. V was trimmed by 1 base and J by 0 bases, leaving 7 bases between them. The germline V gene encodes CDR1 ENHRY and CDR2 SYGVKD. There are 16 residues in the CDR3. The CDR3 loop is CAISEFGISYNSPLHF. DNA for the CDR3: TGTGCCATCAGTGAGTTCGGTATCTCCTATAATTCACCCCTCCACTTT.

The rearrangement joins TRBV7-8 to TRBJ1-5; D possibly corresponds to TRBD1 (6 bases). The V and J ends lost 5 bases and 7 bases respectively, with 15 bases between them. Per germline, CDR1 SGHVS and CDR2 FQNEAQ. This CDR3 is built from 14 residues. The chain's CDR3 is CASSRGGAGQPQHF. In DNA form, the CDR3 reads TGTGCCAGCAGCCGTGGGGGGGCTGGACAGCCCCAGCATTTT.

This clone occurred a few times. V and J are TRBV5-4 and TRBJ1-6; 7 bases are a match to TRBD1. The junction had 6 bases not matched to a gene; V was cut back by 3 bases and J by 6 bases. The length of the CDR3 is 15 residues. Germline V gene lookup returns CDR1 SGHNT and CDR2 YYREEE (reference sequence). The CDR3 reads CASSSRQGINSPLHF. For the CDR3, the DNA is TGTGCCAGCAGCTCCCGACAGGGAATTAATTCACCCCTCCACTTT.